The sequence of this TCR beta chain was determined in a study of cytomegalovirus exposure and HLA in healthy donors. PCR involved 60 Vbeta and 13 Jbeta primers. Assay: immunoSEQ multiplex PCR; the TCRdb copy retains only in-frame clones and omits some. The sample includes about 150,000 clones, 85% to 90% of them seen just once. Germline V gene data show CDR1 as SEHNR and CDR2 as FQNEAQ (reference sequence). There are 19 residues in the CDR3. The ends lost 5 bases at V and 1 base at J; junction bases unmatched: 17. Sequencing was performed on PBMCs. This TCR derives from a woman aged 30 to 39 in good health and CMV-seronegative. This sequence joins TRBV7-9 and TRBJ2-7; TRBD2 aligns across 10 bases. Here the CDR3 DNA reads TGTGCCAGCAGCCGAAGGTCTAGCGGGAGCCATCTTAAATCCTACGAGCAGTACTTC. It codes for CASSRRSSGSHLKSYEQYF.